This T cell receptor beta chain was identified in a study of OX40 agonist ivuxolimab in advanced cancers. Turning to the study itself: Of mixed ages from roughly 23 to 80 and averaging about 56 years, the group was roughly 85% male.

Clones were sequenced by immunoSEQ multiplex PCR, and TCRdb holds only the in-frame ones, with some missing. The sample gives about 71,000 clones, more than 75% of which show up once; 2% to 2.5% is in the top ten. V lost 3 bases and J lost 1; bases outside the gene matches: 3. The CDR3 has 15 residues. Germline CDR1 is ENHRY and CDR2 is SYGVKD. Autoimmune disease history or systemic immunosuppression led to patients being barred. The sample consisted of CD4+ or CD8+ T cells sorted from blood, taken in a trial of the OX40 agonist ivuxolimab. This clonotype originated in an adult with an advanced solid tumor such as melanoma, head and neck, liver or kidney cancer. The chain combines TRBV10-3 with TRBJ1-5; TRBD1 agrees at 7 bases. Here the CDR3 reads CAISDSGGSNQPQHF. The DNA of the CDR3 is TGTGCCATCAGTGACTCAGGGGGGAGCAATCAGCCCCAGCATTTT.